This T cell receptor (beta chain) was found in a study of blood T cell repertoires in COVID-19. About the study: Specimens from acute and convalescent COVID-19 originated in the United States, Italy and Spain. Nucleic acid was either cDNA or gDNA, and it came from T cells, B-cell-depleted T cells, or PBMCs.

V shed 6 bases, J shed 11 bases, and the junction held 11 bases outside the gene matches. The CDR3 runs 15 residues. The germline V gene has CDR1 MNHEY and CDR2 SMNVEV (reference sequence). Per the original methods: Amplification with reference gene primers provided the estimates of nucleated cell counts. Method: immunoSEQ multiplex PCR; TCRdb's copy keeps in-frame clones and lacks some. The DNA gave D and trimming, while V, J and clone size come from that table. The repertoire holds 150,000 or so clones, with about nine tenths as singletons. The sequenced sample consisted of peripheral blood. This chain joins TRBV27 and TRBJ1-6; 9 nucleotides line up with TRBD1. The receptor was derived from a man older than 75 with acute or convalescent COVID-19. CDR3 amino acids: CASSRDRDNPTPLHF. The DNA of the CDR3 is TGTGCCAGCAGCCGGGACAGGGACAACCCTACACCCCTCCACTTT.